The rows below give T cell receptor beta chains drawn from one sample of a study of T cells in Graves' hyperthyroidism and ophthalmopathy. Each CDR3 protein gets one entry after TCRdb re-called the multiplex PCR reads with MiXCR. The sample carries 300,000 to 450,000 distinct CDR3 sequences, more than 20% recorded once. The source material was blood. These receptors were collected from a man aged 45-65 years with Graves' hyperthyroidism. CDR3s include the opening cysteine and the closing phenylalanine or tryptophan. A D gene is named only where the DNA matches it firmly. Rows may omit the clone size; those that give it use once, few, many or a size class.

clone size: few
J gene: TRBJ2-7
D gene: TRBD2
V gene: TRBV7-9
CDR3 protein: CTSSSGTSGNYEQYF
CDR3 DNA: TGTACCAGCAGCTCAGGGACTAGCGGGAACTACGAGCAGTACTTC

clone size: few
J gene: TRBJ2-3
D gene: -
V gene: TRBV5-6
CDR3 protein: CASSLEPSGADTQYF
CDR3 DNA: TGTGCCAGCAGCTTAGAGCCTAGTGGGGCAGATACGCAGTATTTT

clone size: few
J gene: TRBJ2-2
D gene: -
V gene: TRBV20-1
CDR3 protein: CSARDGSANTGELFF
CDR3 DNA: TGCAGTGCTAGAGATGGGAGCGCGAACACCGGGGAGCTGTTTTTT

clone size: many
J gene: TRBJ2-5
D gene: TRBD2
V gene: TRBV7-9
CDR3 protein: CASSLLTSGQETQYF
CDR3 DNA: TGTGCCAGCAGCTTATTGACTAGCGGGCAAGAGACCCAGTACTTC

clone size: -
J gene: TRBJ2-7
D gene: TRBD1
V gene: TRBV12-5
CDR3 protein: CASGLATGTGLLGLYEQYF
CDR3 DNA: TGTGCTAGTGGTTTGGCGACCGGGACAGGCCTTCTTGGGCTCTACGAGCAGTACTTC

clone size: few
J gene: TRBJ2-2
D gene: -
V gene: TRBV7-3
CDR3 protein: CASSLPPGELFF
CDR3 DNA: TGTGCCAGCAGCTTACCTCCCGGGGAGCTGTTTTTT

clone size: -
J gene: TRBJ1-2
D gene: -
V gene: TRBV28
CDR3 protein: CASIPTQGDPNYGYTF
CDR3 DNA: TGTGCCAGCATCCCGACCCAAGGGGACCCTAACTATGGCTACACCTTC

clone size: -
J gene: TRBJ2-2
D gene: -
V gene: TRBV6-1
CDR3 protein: CASSEPLNTGELFF
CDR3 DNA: TGTGCCAGCAGTGAACCATTGAACACCGGGGAGCTGTTTTTT

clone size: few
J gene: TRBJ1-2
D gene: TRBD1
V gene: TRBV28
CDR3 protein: CASRDRGPLHYGYTF
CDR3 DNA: TGTGCCAGCAGGGACAGGGGGCCTCTTCACTATGGCTACACCTTC

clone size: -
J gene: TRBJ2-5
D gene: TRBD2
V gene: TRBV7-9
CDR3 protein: CASSLRVSGRSETQYF
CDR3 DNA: TGTGCCAGCAGCTTACGGGTTAGCGGGAGGAGTGAGACCCAGTACTTC

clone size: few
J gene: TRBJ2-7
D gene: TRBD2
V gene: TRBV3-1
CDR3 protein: CASSPRRGLAAYEQYF
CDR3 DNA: TGTGCCAGCAGCCCCCGACGGGGACTAGCGGCCTACGAGCAGTACTTC

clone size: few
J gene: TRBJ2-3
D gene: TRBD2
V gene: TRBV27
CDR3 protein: CASSSRPGLAGGTDTQYF
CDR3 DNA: TGTGCCAGCAGTTCACGACCGGGACTAGCGGGGGGCACAGATACGCAGTATTTT

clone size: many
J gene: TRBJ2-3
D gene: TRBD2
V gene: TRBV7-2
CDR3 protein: CASSPQSTSGSADTQYF
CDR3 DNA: TGTGCCAGCAGCCCCCAGTCGACTAGCGGGAGTGCAGATACGCAGTATTTT

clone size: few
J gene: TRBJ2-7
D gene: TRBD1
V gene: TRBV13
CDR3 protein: CASSWTGTEQYF
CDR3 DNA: TGTGCCAGCAGCTGGACAGGGACCGAGCAGTACTTC

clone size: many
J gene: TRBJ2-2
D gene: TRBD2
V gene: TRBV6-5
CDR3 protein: CASSYSGGRAGGELFF
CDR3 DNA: TGTGCCAGCAGTTACTCGGGCGGGAGGGCCGGCGGGGAGCTGTTTTTT

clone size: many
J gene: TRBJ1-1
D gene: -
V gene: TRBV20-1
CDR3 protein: CSARAPTGWSEAFF
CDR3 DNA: TGCAGTGCTAGGGCGCCGACAGGATGGAGCGAAGCTTTCTTT

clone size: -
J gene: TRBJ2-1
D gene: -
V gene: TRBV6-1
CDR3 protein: CASRAGTQYNEQFF
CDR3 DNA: TGTGCCAGCAGAGCCGGGACTCAATACAATGAGCAGTTCTTC

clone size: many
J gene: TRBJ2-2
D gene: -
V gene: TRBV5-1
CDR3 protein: CASRRVQGNTGELFF
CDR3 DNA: TGCGCCAGCAGGCGGGTTCAGGGCAACACCGGGGAGCTGTTTTTT

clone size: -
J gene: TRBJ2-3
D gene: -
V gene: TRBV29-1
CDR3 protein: CSHASAGDTQYF
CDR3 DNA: TGCAGTCATGCTAGCGCTGGAGATACGCAGTATTTT

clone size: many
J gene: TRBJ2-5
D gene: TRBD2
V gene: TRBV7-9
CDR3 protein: CASSLERERQETQYF
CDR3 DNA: TGTGCCAGCAGCTTGGAGCGGGAGCGCCAAGAGACCCAGTACTTC

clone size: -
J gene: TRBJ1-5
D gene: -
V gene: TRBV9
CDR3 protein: CASGEGWTDNQPQHF
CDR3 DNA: TGTGCCAGCGGGGAGGGGTGGACAGACAATCAGCCCCAGCATTTT

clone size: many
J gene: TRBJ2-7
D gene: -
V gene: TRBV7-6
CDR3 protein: CASSLDSTTYPYEQYF
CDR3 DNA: TGTGCCAGCAGCTTAGATTCAACTACTTATCCTTACGAGCAGTACTTC